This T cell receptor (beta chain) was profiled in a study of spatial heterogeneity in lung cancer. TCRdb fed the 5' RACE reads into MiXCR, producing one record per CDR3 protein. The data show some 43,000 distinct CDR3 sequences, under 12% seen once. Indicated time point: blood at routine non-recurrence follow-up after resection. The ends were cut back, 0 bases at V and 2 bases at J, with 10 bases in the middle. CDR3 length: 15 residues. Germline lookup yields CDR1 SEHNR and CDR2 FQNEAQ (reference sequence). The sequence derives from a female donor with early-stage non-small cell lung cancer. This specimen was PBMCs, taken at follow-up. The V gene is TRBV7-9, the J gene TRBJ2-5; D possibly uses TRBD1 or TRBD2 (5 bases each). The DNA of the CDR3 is TGTGCCAGCAGCTTAGCTTTGGGACGGCAAGAGACCCAGTACTTC. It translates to CASSLALGRQETQYF.